Ten or more counts support the clone carrying this T cell receptor beta chain. Antigen: not known. This specimen comes from a study of metastatic and nonmetastatic thyroid tumors. For the study at large: Patients with malignant and benign thyroid disease provided blood and tumor or nodule tissue, whose repertoires were compared.

The study, taken as a whole, reports: Significantly greater TCR beta diversity was reportedly found in malignant thyroid tumors than in benign nodules (in blood and tumor).

Study processing details: CDR3 was compared across clinicopathological groups, and the resulting differences were used to build a distant-metastasis classifier for papillary thyroid cancer. TCRdb re-processed the PCR reads through MiXCR. TCRdb, not the original authors, processed these V and J calls. The sample carries about 31,000 clones, around 20% recorded once. All patients were treatment-naive before thyroid surgery. Germline V gene lookup returns CDR1 SGDLS and CDR2 YYNGEE. Trimming took off 0 bases at V and 4 bases at J, with 13 bases between the two ends. The CDR3 covers 16 residues. The material sequenced was blood. This sequence was found in a female donor with papillary thyroid cancer or a benign thyroid nodule (not recorded which). Some clones in this sample may be carry-over from other donors' samples. The chain joins TRBV9 to TRBJ1-4; D remains unclear. CDR3 loop: CASSVAIGHGNEKLFF. DNA for the CDR3: TGTGCCAGCAGCGTAGCAATCGGCCACGGTAATGAAAAACTGTTTTTT. Full variable domain (rest looked up from reference TRBV9 and TRBJ1-4): DSGVTQTPKHLITATGQRVTLRCSPRSGDLSVYWYQQSLDQGLQFLIQYYNGEERAKGNILERFSAQQFPDLHSELNLSSLELGDSALYFCASSVAIGHGNEKLFFGSGTQLSVL.